The 4 T cell receptor beta chains listed next were all sequenced from one sample in a study of shared clonotypes between healthy human individuals. The naive CD8 fraction comprised CD45RO-negative cells positively selected for CCR7 and excluded terminally differentiated effector memory CD45RA+ cells. This table comes from immunoSEQ multiplex PCR, and its TCRdb copy is limited to in-frame clones, with some not included. The sample yields around 2,000,000 clones, less than 95% seen once. Sequenced sample: naive CD8+ T cells sorted from blood. These receptors all stem from a man aged 18 to 29 in good health.

On this clone: Different DNA sequences within this sample yield the same CDR3. This chain connects TRBV7-9 to TRBJ2-3; TRBD1 is a possible D gene (6 bases). Germline lookup yields CDR1 SEHNR and CDR2 FQNEAQ (reference sequence). The ends were cut back, 1 base at V and 4 bases at J, with 6 bases in the middle. The CDR3 length is 13 residues. CDR3 nucleotide sequence: TGTGCCAGCAGCTTAGAGGGGGCAGATACGCAGTATTTT. This sequence encodes CASSLEGADTQYF.

Comment on this clone: The same CDR3 can be traced to other DNA sequences in this sample. This rearrangement joins TRBV27 to TRBJ1-6; TRBD1 aligns across 7 bases. Germline V CDR1 and CDR2: MNHEY, SMNVEV (reference sequence). CDR3 size: 14 residues. Unmatched junction bases numbered 5, after V lost 5 bases and J lost 7 bases. The CDR3 reads CASSPGTVNSPLHF. The CDR3 bases are TGTGCCAGCAGTCCAGGGACAGTAAATTCACCCCTCCACTTT.

The CDR3: CATAEEDYGYTF. CDR3 nucleotides: TGTGCCACCGCGGAAGAGGACTATGGCTACACCTTC. The chain combines TRBV2 with TRBJ1-2; D is uncertain. The CDR3 spans 12 residues. CDR1 is SNHLY and CDR2 is FYNNEI in the germline V gene. Trimming took off 10 bases at V and 3 bases at J, with 12 bases between the two ends. Looking up the rest from reference TRBV2 and TRBJ1-2 gives the full variable domain: EPEVTQTPSHQVTQMGQEVILRCVPISNHLYFYWYRQILGQKVEFLVSFYNNEISEKSEIFDDQFSVERPDGSNFTLKIRSTKLEDSAMYFCATAEEDYGYTFGSGTRLTVV.

The rearrangement uses TRBV10-3 and TRBJ2-5, with 7 bases matching TRBD2. This CDR3 region has 15 residues. Germline trimming cut 7 bases from V and 4 bases from J; bases unmatched to any gene: 12. Germline-derived CDR1 and CDR2 are ENHRY and SYGVKD. The chain's CDR3 is CAITPTLAEPETQYF. The CDR3 DNA reads TGTGCCATCACACCAACCCTAGCGGAGCCAGAGACCCAGTACTTC.